These 16 T cell receptor beta chains share one sample of origin, sequenced in a study of shared clonotypes between healthy human individuals. Using immunoSEQ multiplex PCR, the repertoire was profiled, and TCRdb retains in-frame clones only, with some absent. The sample lists 450,000 to 600,000 clones, 70% to 85% occurring once. Sequences were obtained from PBMCs. These receptors all come from a middle-aged woman in good health. Some clones in this sample may be carry-over from other donors' samples.

This clone has just one count. The chain is built from TRBV28 and TRBJ2-7; no definite D call. V lost 6 bases to trimming and J lost 5 bases, with 11 bases between them. CDR1 is MDHEN, CDR2 SYDVKM, per germline. The CDR3 spans 12 residues. Here the CDR3 reads CASRTGRHEQYF. CDR3 in DNA: TGTGCCAGCAGGACTGGCAGGCACGAGCAGTACTTC.

The chain has TRBV5-1 and TRBJ2-3; D is unresolved. V lost 0 bases, J lost 0 bases, and 11 bases lay in between. CDR1 and CDR2 from the germline V gene are SGHRS and YFSETQ. This CDR3 has 16 amino acids. The CDR3 coding sequence is TGCGCCAGCAGCTTGGTGTCACACCATAGCACAGATACGCAGTATTTT. The encoded protein is CASSLVSHHSTDTQYF.

On this clone itself: Distinct nucleotide sequences in the sample also encode this CDR3. The V gene is TRBV9, the J gene TRBJ2-7; D remains ambiguous. The germline V gene has CDR1 SGDLS and CDR2 YYNGEE. Deletions cut 0 bases from V and 3 bases from J, with 13 bases between. The CDR3 is made up of 15 amino acids. The CDR3 DNA follows: TGTGCCAGCAGCGTAGGGGGAACTACCTACTACGAGCAGTACTTC. Translating gives CASSVGGTTYYEQYF.

V and J are TRBV11-2 and TRBJ1-2; 8 nucleotides align to TRBD1. Germline lookup yields CDR1 SGHAT and CDR2 FQNNGV. The CDR3 has 16 amino acids. The ends lost 5 bases at V and 1 base at J; junction bases unmatched: 9. This CDR3 reads CASSPRNGQGNYGYTF. The CDR3 DNA reads as TGTGCCAGCAGCCCTAGGAACGGACAGGGTAACTATGGCTACACCTTC.

The chain uses TRBV27 and TRBJ2-4; TRBD2 agrees at 10 bases. Unmatched junction bases numbered 10, after V lost 3 bases and J lost 2 bases. Germline lookup yields CDR1 MNHEY and CDR2 SMNVEV (reference sequence). The CDR3 runs 18 residues. This chain's CDR3 is CASSFSGLAGETKNIQYF. For the CDR3, the DNA is TGTGCCAGCAGTTTCTCGGGGCTAGCGGGAGAAACCAAAAACATTCAGTACTTC.

There are a few counts of this clone. The rearrangement links TRBV30 to TRBJ2-1; 7 nucleotides agree with TRBD2. J gave up 5 bases and V 0 bases, and 10 bases lay outside the gene matches. The CDR3 is 16 amino acids. CDR1 is GTSNPN and CDR2 is SVGIG in the germline V gene (reference sequence). CDR3 amino acids: CAWSVRGLIGHNEQFF. The CDR3 coding sequence is TGTGCCTGGAGTGTACGGGGACTAATAGGGCACAATGAGCAGTTCTTC.

The chain uses TRBV5-1 and TRBJ1-6, with 8 nucleotides matching TRBD1. V was clipped by 2 bases and J by 10 bases; unmatched bases: 5. CDR1 SGHRS and CDR2 YFSETQ come from the germline V gene. CDR3 length equals 14 residues. The CDR3 loop reads CASSFTTGGSPLHF. DNA for the CDR3: TGCGCCAGCAGCTTTACTACAGGGGGGTCACCCCTCCACTTT.

CDR3 residues: CASSPGQGAEQYF. In DNA, the CDR3 is TGTGCCAGCTCACCGGGACAGGGTGCCGAGCAGTACTTC. The rearrangement uses TRBV18 and TRBJ2-5, with TRBD1 identical over 9 bases. The DNA end is a closer match to TRBJ2-7, so the J assignment may be wrong. This CDR3 contains 13 residues. Germline V CDR1 and CDR2: KGHSH, LQKENI.

The gene calls are TRBV19 and TRBJ2-1, with 13 bases fitting TRBD2. The CDR3 is 15 amino acids. Germline values: CDR1 LNHDA, CDR2 SQIVND (reference sequence). The ends lost 6 bases at V and 2 bases at J; junction bases unmatched: 1. The CDR3 protein is CASSTSGRAYNEQFF. CDR3 in DNA: TGTGCCAGTAGCACTAGCGGGAGGGCCTACAATGAGCAGTTCTTC. Looking up the rest from reference TRBV19 and TRBJ2-1 gives the full variable domain: DGGITQSPKYLFRKEGQNVTLSCEQNLNHDAMYWYRQDPGQGLRLIYYSQIVNDFQKGDIAEGYSVSREKKESFPLTVTSAQKNPTAFYLCASSTSGRAYNEQFFGPGTRLTVL.

V gene TRBV11-3 combines with J gene TRBJ2-7, with 7 bases identical to TRBD2. The CDR3 is made up of 17 amino acids. Trimming cost V 3 bases and J 1 base; bases outside gene matches: 12. The V gene's germline CDR1 is SGHNT and CDR2 YENEEA. The CDR3 nucleotides read TGTGCCAGCAGCTTCGGGGATCTAGCGGACCCTTCCTACGAGCAGTACTTC. It yields the protein CASSFGDLADPSYEQYF.

Written as DNA, the CDR3 is TGTGCCAGCAGCTACGACAGGGCCGTTCTACGGGAGCAGTACTTC. It codes for CASSYDRAVLREQYF. The V gene is TRBV5-4, the J gene TRBJ2-7, with 7 nucleotides matching TRBD1. The trim removed 3 bases at V and 7 bases at J, leaving 13 bases unmatched. This CDR3 has 15 residues. The germline gives CDR1 SGHNT, CDR2 YYREEE (reference sequence).

This clone was recorded a few times. The V gene is TRBV19, the J gene TRBJ2-5, with 7 bases matching TRBD1. The CDR3 sequence is 16 residues long. CDR1 is LNHDA and CDR2 is SQIVND in the germline V gene (reference sequence). Unmatched junction bases numbered 16, after V lost 7 bases and J lost 5 bases. The CDR3 is CASKDTTAGGGETQYF. In nucleotides, the CDR3 is TGTGCCAGTAAGGACACAACCGCAGGGGGTGGTGAGACCCAGTACTTC.

CDR3: CASSFPAVAGELFF. The CDR3, as DNA: TGTGCCAGCAGCTTCCCCGCGGTGGCCGGGGAGCTGTTTTTT. The chain links TRBV7-8 to TRBJ2-2; no definite D call. The CDR3 runs 14 residues. Trimming left V 3 bases short and J 6 bases short, with 11 bases between. CDR1 and CDR2 from the germline V gene are SGHVS and FQNEAQ.

The rearrangement joins TRBV28 to TRBJ1-5; D not resolved. Per germline, CDR1 MDHEN and CDR2 SYDVKM. Between the trimmed V and J ends, which lost 3 bases and 9 bases, there was a span of 9 bases. The length of the CDR3 is 12 residues. For the CDR3, the DNA is TGTGCCAGCAGTTTCTTTCTTCGGCCCCAGCATTTT. Protein product: CASSFFLRPQHF.

A remark on this clone: The sample contains more than one DNA sequence encoding this CDR3. The chain combines TRBV10-1 with TRBJ2-7, with 11 bases that match TRBD1. Germline CDR1 reads WNHNN; CDR2 reads SYGVQD (reference sequence). The V segment lost 2 bases and the J segment 2 bases; nucleotides outside the gene matches: 2. The CDR3 extends over 15 amino acids. Written as DNA, the CDR3 is TGCGCCAGCAGTGAGCCGGGACAGGGGGCCTACGAGCAGTACTTC. Translating gives CASSEPGQGAYEQYF.

The V and J genes are TRBV29-1 and TRBJ2-1; D is unclear. Trimming removed 1 base at V and 3 bases at J, with 13 bases between. Germline assignment: CDR1 SQVTM and CDR2 ANQGSEA. The CDR3 covers 15 residues. In DNA form, the CDR3 reads TGCAGCGTTGAAGGCCCCCGACAACTCTACAATGAGCAGTTCTTC. Its translation is CSVEGPRQLYNEQFF.